Listed here are 17 T cell receptor beta chains from one sample, sequenced in a study of blood T cell repertoires in COVID-19. TCRdb keeps only in-frame clones here, not all; method: immunoSEQ multiplex PCR. The repertoire holds roughly 100,000 clones, approximately 92% seen once, with roughly 1.9% in the top ten. Sequenced sample: peripheral blood. The source of these receptors is a woman in her forties or fifties with COVID-19, enrolled during active disease.

This chain joins TRBV7-3 and TRBJ1-1, with a possible D match to TRBD1 (6 bases). From germline, CDR1 is SGHTA and CDR2 FQGTGA. V was clipped by 9 bases and J by 5 bases, with 16 bases between them. The CDR3 is 13 amino acids. The CDR3 is CASAPGVGTEAFF. CDR3 DNA: TGTGCCAGTGCTCCAGGGGTTGGGACTGAAGCTTTCTTT.

The chain is built from TRBV30 and TRBJ1-6; D perhaps matches TRBD1 (6 bases). The CDR3 is 14 residues long. Trimming pared 1 base from V and 6 bases from J, leaving 10 bases between. CDR1 and CDR2 from the germline V gene are GTSNPN and SVGIG (reference sequence). In DNA form, the CDR3 reads TGTGCCTGGAGTGAACCAGGGGCTAATTCACCCCTCCACTTT. It encodes CAWSEPGANSPLHF.

This chain connects TRBV7-2 to TRBJ2-1, with 8 bases aligning to TRBD2. The J segment lost 4 bases and the V segment lost 2 bases, leaving 7 bases of the junction unmatched. Germline CDR1 and CDR2: SGHTA and FQGNSA. CDR3 length: 16 residues. CDR3 sequence reads: CASSLNSGGRYNEQFF. CDR3 DNA: TGTGCCAGCAGCTTAAACTCGGGGGGGCGATACAATGAGCAGTTCTTC.

V usage is TRBV21-1 and J usage is TRBJ2-7; the table names TRBD1, a call not compared with the DNA. TRBV21-1 is reported as a pseudogene. The CDR3 extends over 16 amino acids. The CDR3 DNA is TGTGCCAGCAGCAAAGAAACCGGTGGGGGCCGCCTCGAGCAGTACGTC. It is translated as CASSKETGGGRLEQYV.

The chain employs TRBV28 and TRBJ1-4; D ambiguous. The CDR3 runs to 13 residues. Per germline, CDR1 MDHEN and CDR2 SYDVKM. V was clipped by 5 bases and J by 8 bases, with 12 bases between them. CDR3 nucleotides: TGTGCCAGCAGTGGACGGGGAAGAGAAAAACTGTTTTTT. This sequence encodes CASSGRGREKLFF.

The chain joins TRBV13 to TRBJ2-7; D is possibly TRBD1 (6 bases). The CDR3 length is 15 residues. V lost 4 bases and J 3 bases, leaving 16 bases between the germline ends. The germline V gene encodes CDR1 PRHDT and CDR2 FYEKMQ (reference sequence). CDR3 sequence reads: CASSSTGQAGYEQYF. The DNA of the CDR3 is TGTGCCAGCAGCTCCACGGGACAAGCAGGCTACGAGCAGTACTTC.

This clone was seen a single time. The chain combines TRBV19 with TRBJ1-5; D is possibly TRBD1 (5 bases). Germline V gene sequence: CDR1 LNHDA, CDR2 SQIVND (reference sequence). This CDR3 is built from 16 residues. The V end lost 5 bases, the J end lost 5 bases, and 19 bases lay between the germline ends. As DNA, the CDR3 is TGTGCCAGTAGTGAGGGAGTCCGGGGGGAAGATCAGCCCCAGCATTTT. It encodes CASSEGVRGEDQPQHF.

J is TRBJ1-1 and V is TRBV7-8; no clear D gene. The CDR3 loop spans 15 amino acids. V lost 3 bases, J lost 1 base, and 12 bases lay in between. Germline V lookup: CDR1 SGHVS, CDR2 FQNEAQ. CDR3 loop: CASSFRRISNTEAFF. In nucleotides, the CDR3 is TGTGCCAGCAGCTTCCGCAGGATCTCGAACACTGAAGCTTTCTTT.

The table lists this clone with a few counts. The CDR3 sequence: CASSPDRGRAFF. The DNA of the CDR3 is TGTGCCAGCAGCCCCGACAGGGGAAGGGCTTTCTTT. The V and J genes are TRBV6-5 and TRBJ1-1; 8 bases are shared with TRBD1. The V gene's germline CDR1 is MNHEY and CDR2 SVGAGI. This CDR3 has 12 residues. With V trimmed by 6 bases and J by 11 bases, 8 bases remained unmatched.

The gene calls are TRBV7-9 and TRBJ2-3; TRBD1 matches 8 bases. Germline CDR1 reads SEHNR; CDR2 reads FQNEAQ (reference sequence). The V gene end was trimmed by 4 bases and the J gene end by 5 bases; junction bases not matched to a gene: 5. The CDR3 runs 14 residues. The CDR3 reads CASSSGGVGDTQYF. CDR3 bases: TGTGCCAGCAGCTCAGGGGGCGTAGGAGATACGCAGTATTTT.

V is TRBV6-5 and J is TRBJ2-7, with D possibly matching TRBD1 (5 bases). The CDR3 spans 12 residues. Trimming took off 8 bases at V and 3 bases at J, with 11 bases between the two ends. Per the germline V gene, CDR1 is MNHEY and CDR2 is SVGAGI. CDR3 protein: CASSQEFYEQYV. CDR3 in DNA: TGTGCCAGCTCACAGGAATTCTACGAGCAGTACGTC.

The chain carries TRBV5-6 and TRBJ2-7, with D possibly being TRBD2 (7 bases). The V gene lost 4 bases and the J gene lost 5 bases, with 10 bases spanning the gap. The V gene's germline CDR1 is SGHDT and CDR2 YYEEEE. CDR3 length: 12 residues. DNA for the CDR3: TGTGCCAGCAGCCCGGGGGGCCACGAGCAGTACGTC. It codes for CASSPGGHEQYV.

The chain joins TRBV30 to TRBJ1-1; D might be TRBD1 (6 bases). The germline V and J ends were trimmed by 4 bases and 4 bases, with 13 bases remaining between them. CDR1 GTSNPN and CDR2 SVGIG come from the germline V gene (reference sequence). This CDR3 has 13 residues. The CDR3 loop is CAWNGGLVTEAFF. CDR3 bases: TGTGCCTGGAACGGGGGGCTGGTCACTGAAGCTTTCTTT.

The chain is built from TRBV28 and TRBJ1-2; 8 bases line up with TRBD1. The germline CDR1 and CDR2 sequences are MDHEN and SYDVKM. Unmatched junction bases numbered 7, after V lost 6 bases and J lost 4 bases. This CDR3 has 14 residues. CDR3 coding DNA: TGTGCCAGCAGCCCAGGGGGCAAGGGCTATGGCTACACCTTC. Translating gives CASSPGGKGYGYTF.

CDR3 bases: TGTGCCTGGAGTGTGGGGGACTGGGACGAGCCCCAGCATTTT. Residues: CAWSVGDWDEPQHF. The gene calls are TRBV30 and TRBJ1-5; a weak D match, TRBD1 (5 bases). V dropped 0 bases and J dropped 8 bases, with 14 bases sitting between them. CDR1 and CDR2 (germline): GTSNPN, SVGIG (reference sequence). This CDR3 has 14 residues.

The CDR3 region has the DNA TGTGCCAGTAGTATAGCAGGGCGGGGGAGACAGCTCTACAATGAGCAGTTCTTC. This gives the protein CASSIAGRGRQLYNEQFF. V is TRBV19 and J is TRBJ2-1; 7 bases map to TRBD2. The CDR3 is 18 amino acids. The germline CDR1 and CDR2 sequences are LNHDA and SQIVND (reference sequence). Trimming at V came to 1 base and at J to 3 bases, leaving 12 bases not matched to a gene.

The chain couples TRBV4-3 to TRBJ2-7; TRBD1 aligns across 9 bases. CDR1 is LGHNA, CDR2 YSLEER, per germline. J gave up 4 bases and V 2 bases, and 3 bases lay outside the gene matches. CDR3 length: 14 amino acids. The CDR3 sequence: CASSQYRGQYEQYF. CDR3 in DNA: TGCGCCAGCAGCCAATACAGGGGGCAGTACGAGCAGTACTTC.